This T cell receptor beta chain was sequenced during a study of blood T cell repertoires in COVID-19. Overall study context: The study drew acute and convalescent COVID-19 samples from the United States, Italy and Spain. In each case, the material was cDNA or gDNA derived from T cells, B-cell-depleted T cells, or PBMCs.

This CDR3 is built from 15 residues. V shed 1 base and J 5 bases; nucleotides not matched to a gene: 7. Germline lookup yields CDR1 SEHNR and CDR2 FQNEAQ (reference sequence). Seattle participants joined during active infection and were tracked over time. Measured with immunoSEQ multiplex PCR; TCRdb has only the in-frame clones, and not every one. The sample has about 56,000 clones, about 88% seen once. Sequencing input: peripheral blood. V usage is TRBV7-9 and J usage is TRBJ1-1; TRBD1 agrees at 7 bases. The receptor was derived from a woman between 55 and 75 years old with COVID-19, enrolled during active disease. The CDR3 sequence is CASSLETGESTEAFF. The CDR3 nucleotides read TGTGCCAGCAGCTTAGAAACAGGGGAATCAACTGAAGCTTTCTTT.